The clone carrying this T cell receptor beta chain came up many times. As the template, RNA transcripts were used to amplify TCR beta CDR3 regions. Second-round multiplex PCR came after first-round RT-PCR with HTBI primers. TCRdb redid the calling of the multiplex PCR reads with MiXCR, one entry per CDR3 protein. The table lists 500,000 to 800,000 distinct CDR3 sequences, roughly 39% of them singletons, with under 3.5% in the top ten. The V gene lost 4 bases and the J gene lost 10 bases, with 19 bases spanning the gap. The CDR3 sequence is 14 residues long. In germline, CDR1 is SNHLY, CDR2 FYNNEI. Exclusion criteria comprised other autoimmune diseases, uncontrolled infections, pregnancy or lactation in patients. PBMCs had their origin in fresh peripheral blood (over 8.5 ml). This sample stems from a study of Graves' ophthalmopathy and Graves' hyperthyroidism.

This sequence joins TRBV2 and TRBJ1-2; TRBD1 is a possible D gene (5 bases). The receptor was derived from an adult man with Graves' ophthalmopathy. Sequenced: peripheral blood. CDR3 residues: CASSGGIGHLIYTF. In DNA, the CDR3 is TGTGCCAGCAGTGGGGGAATCGGACACCTCATCTACACCTTC.